This T cell receptor (beta chain) was identified during a study of blood T cell repertoires in COVID-19. Source study methods: From reference gene primer amplification, estimates of nucleated cell counts were derived. Clones were sequenced by immunoSEQ multiplex PCR, and TCRdb holds only the in-frame ones, with some missing. V, J and clone size were drawn from that table, and D and trimming were deduced from the DNA. There are roughly 200,000 clones in the sample; over 75% occur only once, and 6.5% to 8% lies in the top ten. V shed 1 base and J 3 bases; nucleotides not matched to a gene: 7. CDR1 and CDR2 from the germline V gene are SGHAT and FQNNGV. The CDR3 contains 16 residues.

The gene calls are TRBV11-2 and TRBJ1-1; 8 bases match TRBD1. The receptor's source is a man between 65 and 85 years old with active or convalescent COVID-19. Sequenced material: peripheral blood. CDR3 bases: TGTGCCAGCAGCTTAGTCCAGGGGGCTTTTTACACTGAAGCTTTCTTT. Amino acids: CASSLVQGAFYTEAFF.